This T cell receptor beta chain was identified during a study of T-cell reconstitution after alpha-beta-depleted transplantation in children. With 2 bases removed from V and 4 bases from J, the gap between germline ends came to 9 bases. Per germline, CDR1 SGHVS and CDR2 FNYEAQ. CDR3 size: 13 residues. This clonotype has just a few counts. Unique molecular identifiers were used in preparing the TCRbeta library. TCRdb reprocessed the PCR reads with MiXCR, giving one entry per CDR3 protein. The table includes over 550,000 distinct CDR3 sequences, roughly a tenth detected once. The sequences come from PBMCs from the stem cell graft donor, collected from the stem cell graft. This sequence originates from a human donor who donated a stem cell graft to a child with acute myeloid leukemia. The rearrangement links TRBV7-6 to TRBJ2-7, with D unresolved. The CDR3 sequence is CASSLSVGYEQYF. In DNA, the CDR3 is TGTGCCAGCAGCTTATCAGTCGGATACGAGCAGTACTTC. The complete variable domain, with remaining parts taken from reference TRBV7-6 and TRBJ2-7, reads GAGVSQSPRYKVTKRGQDVALRCDPISGHVSLYWYRQALGQGPEFLTYFNYEAQQDKSGLPNDRFSAERPEGSISTLTIQRTEQRDSAMYRCASSLSVGYEQYFGPGTRLTVT.